The T cell receptor (beta chain) under discussion was sequenced for a study of T cells in Graves' hyperthyroidism and ophthalmopathy. Ten or more counts support this clonotype. Its antigen remains unidentified. Study-wide points: The model made its ophthalmopathy prediction, and onset followed a median about 6.8 months later. Stable hyperthyroidism and ophthalmopathy were separated using 13 V-J signatures.

The study based diagnoses on clinical symptoms, serum thyroxine and TRAb, thyroid ultrasound and orbital computed tomography. This CDR3 contains 13 residues. The V and J ends lost 5 bases and 5 bases respectively, with 9 bases between them. Germline V lookup: CDR1 ENHRY, CDR2 SYGVKD. There were TCR beta CDR3 regions amplified from RNA transcripts. During a first-round RT-PCR of the TCR CDR3, the HTBI primer set was used. TCRdb itself ran the multiplex PCR reads through MiXCR, one entry per CDR3 protein. This table has 250,000 or so distinct CDR3 sequences, less than 20% appearing once. Sample: blood. The chain recombines TRBV10-3 with TRBJ2-2; no firm D call. The TCR originated in a woman aged 18-29 years with Graves' ophthalmopathy. The CDR3 loop reads CAISKPETGELFF. The DNA for the CDR3 is TGTGCCATCAGTAAACCCGAGACCGGGGAGCTGTTTTTT.